A single sample is the source of the 4 T cell receptor beta chains below, sequenced in a study of patients and donors after allogeneic stem cell transplantation. TCRdb itself ran the RT-PCR reads through MiXCR, one entry per CDR3 protein. The table includes some 880,000 distinct CDR3 sequences, over 15% detected once. What was sequenced was blood, either unsorted or a sorted T cell fraction (not recorded which). These receptors were collected from a human donor who was either an allogeneic HSCT recipient or a stem cell or donor lymphocyte infusion donor (not recorded which). It is not recorded whose cells these are; they may come from a transplant donor.

The chain has TRBV7-7 and TRBJ2-2, with unresolved D. Between the trimmed V and J ends, which lost 4 bases and 6 bases, there was a span of 12 bases. Germline values: CDR1 SSHAT, CDR2 FNYEAQ (reference sequence). The CDR3 loop spans 14 amino acids. The CDR3 spells CASSSGQGPGELFF. The CDR3 DNA reads TGTGCCAGCAGCTCAGGCCAAGGGCCCGGGGAGCTGTTTTTT.

As DNA, the CDR3 is TGTGCCAGCGCGGGGAGGTTAGGCGCTGAAGCTTTCTTT. It encodes CASAGRLGAEAFF. J is TRBJ1-1 and V is TRBV12-3 or TRBV12-4, with unresolved D. The CDR3 covers 13 residues. The germline V and J ends were trimmed by 8 bases and 6 bases, with 16 bases remaining between them.

This clonotype was seen just once. The V call is TRBV7-2, the J call TRBJ2-5; 7 bases map to TRBD2. After removal of 5 bases from V and 5 bases from J, the junction contained 8 bases not matched to a gene. Germline CDR1 and CDR2: SGHTA and FQGNSA. CDR3 length: 14 amino acids. CDR3 sequence (DNA): TGTGCCAGCAGCCCTGGACTAGGGCGGGAGACCCAGTACTTC. This codes for CASSPGLGRETQYF. Full variable domain (missing parts from reference TRBV7-2 and TRBJ2-5): GAGVSQSPSNKVTEKGKDVELRCDPISGHTALYWYRQSLGQGLEFLIYFQGNSAPDKSGLPSDRFSAERTGGSVSTLTIQRTQQEDSAVYLCASSPGLGRETQYFGPGTRLLVL.

V usage is TRBV29-1 and J usage is TRBJ1-1; the match to TRBD1 covers 9 bases. The CDR3 has 18 amino acids. The J segment lost 1 base and the V segment lost 5 bases, leaving 17 bases of the junction unmatched. Germline assignment: CDR1 SQVTM and CDR2 ANQGSEA. This CDR3 is CSVLTPGQGPIGNTEAFF. The DNA for the CDR3 is TGCAGCGTTCTAACGCCGGGACAGGGACCGATCGGGAACACTGAAGCTTTCTTT.